Listed below are T cell receptor beta chains from one sample, sequenced in a study of blood T cell repertoires in COVID-19. Repertoires were generated with immunoSEQ multiplex PCR, while TCRdb's copy carries only in-frame clones and drops some. Here the sample spans a few hundred thousand clones, 65% to 90% being singletons. Sequenced: PBMCs or T cells enriched from blood (not recorded which). These TCRs come from a woman in her 30s who had been exposed to COVID-19. CDR3s include the opening cysteine and the closing phenylalanine or tryptophan. The D gene is left open where the match is weak. Rows give clone size only sometimes, using once, few, many, or a class for an expanded clone.

v_gene	abundance	j_gene	d_gene	CDR3nt	CDR3aa
TRBV5-1	-	TRBJ2-1	TRBD2	TGCGCCAGCAGCTTGGCCGTCAGCGGGGGGGCATATGAGCAGTTCTTC	CASSLAVSGGAYEQFF
TRBV19	-	TRBJ1-2	-	TGTGCCAGTAGTATTTTTCCTTGGACAGTCCATCACACCTTC	CASSIFPWTVHHTF
TRBV11-3	-	TRBJ1-1	TRBD1	TGTGCCAGCAGCCGCTGGACAGGGTCGAACACTGAAGCTTTCTTT	CASSRWTGSNTEAFF
TRBV19	-	TRBJ1-2	-	TGTGCCAGTAGTTGGGCCCACGGAGGGAACTATGGCTACACCTTC	CASSWAHGGNYGYTF
TRBV19	once	TRBJ2-5	TRBD2	TGTGCCAGTAGTAAAAGCTCTCGGACTAGCGAAGAGACCCAGTACTTC	CASSKSSRTSEETQYF
TRBV4-1	-	TRBJ2-5	TRBD1	TGCGCCAGCAGCCAAGGGGACACAGGGGGTTTAGGGGAGACCCAGTACTTC	CASSQGDTGGLGETQYF
TRBV19	-	TRBJ2-1	TRBD2	TGTGCCAGTAGCCGCGGACTAGCGGGGGGTCGGAGTTCCTACAATGAGCAGTTCTTC	CASSRGLAGGRSSYNEQFF
TRBV10-3	-	TRBJ2-1	TRBD1	TGTGCCTTATCCGGGACAGGGGAAAATGAGCAGTTCTTC	CALSGTGENEQFF
TRBV10-1	-	TRBJ1-2	TRBD1	TGCGCCAGCAGCCCTGACAGGGATAACTATGGCTACACCTTC	CASSPDRDNYGYTF
TRBV7-8	-	TRBJ2-1	TRBD2	TGTGCCAGCGGACCCCGGGAGCGGGGGACCTGGCAGTTCTTC	CASGPRERGTWQFF
TRBV18	-	TRBJ1-1	-	TGTGCCAGCTCACCACGGAGGAGCTTAGACCGGAACACTGAAGCTTTCTTT	CASSPRRSLDRNTEAFF
TRBV29-1	-	TRBJ2-4	-	TGCAGCGCTGTGTCTTTGGCCAAAAACATTCAGTACTTC	CSAVSLAKNIQYF
TRBV5-1	-	TRBJ2-2	-	TGCGCCAGCAGCATTGCCCACTACCACACCGGGGAGCTGTTTTTT	CASSIAHYHTGELFF
TRBV5-1	once	TRBJ1-2	TRBD1	TGCGCCAGCAGCTTGACAGGGGATGGATATGGCTACACCTTC	CASSLTGDGYGYTF
TRBV3-1/TRBV3-2	-	TRBJ1-2	TRBD1	TGTGCCAGCAGCCCCCACCTCGGACAGGGATTATTTAGCTACACCTTC	CASSPHLGQGLFSYTF
TRBV10-2	-	TRBJ2-7	-	TGCGCCAGCAGTGGCCAGGGCTACGAGCAGTACTTC	CASSGQGYEQYF
TRBV6-2/TRBV6-3	-	TRBJ1-5	TRBD1	TGTGCCAGCAGTTCCCGGACAGGGCGCAATCAGCCCCAGCATTTT	CASSSRTGRNQPQHF
TRBV2	-	TRBJ2-2	-	TGTGCCAGCAGTCGAGGACGGGGGGCAGGCACCGGGGAGCTGTTTTTT	CASSRGRGAGTGELFF
TRBV11-3	-	TRBJ1-1	-	TGTGCCAGCAGCCCAAGGAGGGACCCTGAAGCTTTCTTT	CASSPRRDPEAFF
TRBV5-5	-	TRBJ1-4	TRBD1	TGTGCCAGCAGCTTGTCCGGAGGGACAGGGCAACCTGAAAAACTGTTTTTT	CASSLSGGTGQPEKLFF
TRBV10-3	-	TRBJ1-5	TRBD1	TGTGCCATCAGTGAGTCGAAAACAGGGGGCCGGAGCAATCAGCCCCAGCATTTT	CAISESKTGGRSNQPQHF
TRBV6-5	-	TRBJ1-3	-	TGTGCCAGCAGTTATTCCCCCTCTAACACCATATATTTT	CASSYSPSNTIYF
TRBV7-6	-	TRBJ2-1	-	TGTGCCAGCAGCTTGGGGCCACCGGGACTTACTTACAATGAGCAGTTCTTC	CASSLGPPGLTYNEQFF
TRBV19	-	TRBJ1-5	TRBD1	TGTGCCAGTAGTATGACAGGGGCGGTGTCGCCCCAGCATTTT	CASSMTGAVSPQHF
TRBV7-2	-	TRBJ2-5	-	TGTGCGACCGGGGAGTGGGGGGGCCGTGGAGAGACCCAGTACTTC	CATGEWGGRGETQYF
TRBV19	-	TRBJ1-2	-	TGTGCCAGTAGTATCAGACAGAAAGCTAACTATGGCTACACCTTC	CASSIRQKANYGYTF
TRBV20-1	-	TRBJ2-1	TRBD1	TGCAGGGGGACAGGGGGCAATGAGCAGTTCTTC	CRGTGGNEQFF
TRBV9	few	TRBJ2-2	TRBD1	TGTGCCAGCAGCAGGGGACAGGGGAACACCGGGGAGCTGTTTTTT	CASSRGQGNTGELFF
TRBV11-3	-	TRBJ2-1	-	TGTGCCAGCAGCCTAGGAGCGGTCTTATACAATGAGCAGTTCTTC	CASSLGAVLYNEQFF
TRBV6-6	once	TRBJ2-2	-	TGTGCCAGCAGTTCCCATGCGGGTTCGAACACCGGGGAGCTGTTTTTT	CASSSHAGSNTGELFF
TRBV18	-	TRBJ1-3	-	TGTGCCAGCTCACCACGCGGGGCGAGCTCTGGAAACACCATATATTTT	CASSPRGASSGNTIYF
TRBV30	-	TRBJ1-6	TRBD1	TGTGCCTGGAGTGTACAGCGACAGGGGGGGATCTCCTATAATTCACCCCTCCACTTT	CAWSVQRQGGISYNSPLHF
TRBV28	-	TRBJ1-2	-	TGTGCCAGCATCTTGGGAGTTGAAGAGGGCTATGGCTACACCTTC	CASILGVEEGYGYTF
TRBV18	-	TRBJ1-6	TRBD1	TGTGCCAGCTCACCGACTTGGACAGGGGGCTCCTATAATTCACCCCTCCACTTT	CASSPTWTGGSYNSPLHF
TRBV24-1	-	TRBJ1-6	-	TGTGCCACCAGTGAATCGGGTCCACCCCTCCACTTT	CATSESGPPLHF
TRBV2	-	TRBJ1-1	-	TGTGCCAGCAGTCCGGGGATGAACACTGAAGCTTTCTTT	CASSPGMNTEAFF
TRBV6-5	-	TRBJ2-1	-	TGTGCCAGCAGGTGGACTGGGAGCTCCTACAATGAGCAGTTCTTC	CASRWTGSSYNEQFF
TRBV5-1	-	TRBJ2-6	-	TGCGCCAGCAGGGAGGCCCCCCTCTCTGGGGCCAACGTCCTGACTTTC	CASREAPLSGANVLTF
TRBV3-1/TRBV3-2	-	TRBJ1-1	-	TGTGCCAGCAGCCCCCCGGGGAGGGGCGGAACTGAAGCTTTCTTT	CASSPPGRGGTEAFF
TRBV9	-	TRBJ1-3	TRBD1	TGTGCCAGCAGCACCCGGACAGGGGGAGGTGGAAACACCATATATTTT	CASSTRTGGGGNTIYF
TRBV2	-	TRBJ2-3	TRBD2	TGTGCCAGCCAGGCTAGCGGAGCCGCTAGCACAGATACGCAGTATTTT	CASQASGAASTDTQYF
TRBV6-2/TRBV6-3	-	TRBJ2-5	-	TGTGCCAGCAGCCTCTCTAATAGCGGCTCGTACTTC	CASSLSNSGSYF
TRBV5-1	-	TRBJ1-1	-	TGCGCCAGCAGCTCTCCCGGGGGGGGCTGGGAAGCTTTCTTT	CASSSPGGGWEAFF
TRBV3-1/TRBV3-2	-	TRBJ2-5	TRBD1	TGTGCCAGCAGCCAAGAAGTTAGACAGGGAAAGACCCAGTACTTC	CASSQEVRQGKTQYF
TRBV3-1/TRBV3-2	-	TRBJ1-2	-	TGTGCCAGCAGCCCACGTCAATTCAGTAATAGCGGCTACACCTTC	CASSPRQFSNSGYTF
TRBV10-2	-	TRBJ1-1	TRBD1	TGCGCCAGCAGTGAGTCGGGGACAGGGGGGAACACTGAAGCTTTCTTT	CASSESGTGGNTEAFF
TRBV27	-	TRBJ1-4	-	TGTGCCAGCAGTTACAGGGTTAAGGCTGAAAAACTGTTTTTT	CASSYRVKAEKLFF